What follows are 6 T cell receptor beta chains derived from one specimen sequenced in a study of cytomegalovirus exposure and HLA in healthy donors. Measured with immunoSEQ multiplex PCR; TCRdb has only the in-frame clones, and not every one. The sample lists about 240,000 clones, approximately 83% occurring once. Sequencing was done on a sample of PBMCs. The receptors stem from a woman aged 25-40 years in good health and CMV-seropositive.

V gene TRBV27 combines with J gene TRBJ1-2; D remains ambiguous. Trimming stripped 5 bases from V and 2 bases from J, with 18 bases between. CDR1 and CDR2 (germline): MNHEY, SMNVEV (reference sequence). The CDR3 covers 16 residues. The CDR3 DNA follows: TGTGCCAGCAGTCGAGGGTTCGGAAACGGGAACTATGGCTACACCTTC. Translated, it gives CASSRGFGNGNYGYTF.

The chain couples TRBV29-1 to TRBJ1-1, with D perhaps matching TRBD1 (6 bases). Trimming took off 3 bases at V and 1 base at J, with 12 bases between the two ends. The CDR3 loop spans 14 amino acids. Germline V gene data show CDR1 as SQVTM and CDR2 as ANQGSEA. The CDR3: CSVDGGGGNTEAFF. The CDR3 DNA sequence: TGCAGCGTTGATGGGGGGGGCGGGAACACTGAAGCTTTCTTT.

CDR3 amino acids: CASRTGVPYEQYF. In nucleotides, the CDR3 is TGTGCCAGCAGGACAGGGGTACCCTACGAGCAGTACTTC. The rearrangement links TRBV28 to TRBJ2-7, with 8 bases identical to TRBD1. This CDR3 contains 13 residues. CDR1 is MDHEN, CDR2 SYDVKM, per germline. J lost 2 bases, V lost 6 bases, and 3 bases had no gene match.

The chain combines TRBV5-1 with TRBJ2-1; 9 bases fit TRBD2. Germline V gives CDR1 SGHRS, CDR2 YFSETQ. The ends lost 4 bases at V and 0 bases at J; junction bases unmatched: 14. The CDR3 runs 19 residues. The CDR3 nucleotides read TGCGCCAGCAGCGGGGGTAGGGGCGGGGGGGGACCCTCCTACAATGAGCAGTTCTTC. Residues: CASSGGRGGGGPSYNEQFF.

V usage is TRBV2 and J usage is TRBJ1-4; possibly TRBD1 for D (5 bases). The V gene's germline CDR1 is SNHLY and CDR2 FYNNEI. Deletions cut 0 bases from V and 12 bases from J, with 8 bases between. The CDR3 is 12 amino acids. CDR3 loop: CASSEAWGELFF. The CDR3 DNA sequence: TGTGCCAGCAGTGAAGCTTGGGGGGAACTGTTTTTT.

A few counts support this clone. This chain joins TRBV7-9 and TRBJ1-2; D might be TRBD1 (5 bases). The CDR3 length is 14 residues. V lost 5 bases and J lost 6, with 16 bases in between. The germline V gene encodes CDR1 SEHNR and CDR2 FQNEAQ (reference sequence). The CDR3 DNA reads TGTGCCAGCAGCCCCGACACCGACAGACATGGCTACACCTTC. It specifies CASSPDTDRHGYTF.